The 27 T cell receptor beta chains reported below all come from one sample, sequenced in a study of T cell changes during pregnancy in multiple sclerosis. Sequencing used immunoSEQ multiplex PCR; TCRdb keeps in-frame clones, though not all of them. This sample has roughly 110,000 clones, with 92% found just once. Sample: peripheral blood, taken in the third trimester of pregnancy. These receptors were collected from a female donor in good health, enrolled as a control in a pregnancy study.

The rearrangement joins TRBV5-1 to TRBJ1-1, with 7 bases aligning to TRBD1. The CDR3 consists of 14 residues. Germline-derived CDR1 and CDR2 are SGHRS and YFSETQ. V lost 4 bases and J lost 4; bases outside the gene matches: 7. The CDR3 nucleotides are TGCGCCAGCAGCATGGACAGGCGGGGCACTGAAGCTTTCTTT. It encodes CASSMDRRGTEAFF.

V gene TRBV14 combines with J gene TRBJ1-6, with 7 bases fitting TRBD1. The length of the CDR3 is 17 residues. V lost 4 bases, J lost 1 base, and 7 bases stayed unmatched. Germline lookup yields CDR1 SGHDN and CDR2 FVKESK. The CDR3 reads CASSLEDRRSYNSPLHF. CDR3 in DNA: TGTGCCAGCAGCCTCGAGGACAGGCGTTCCTATAATTCACCCCTCCACTTT. The full variable domain, in which reference TRBV14 and TRBJ1-6 provide the parts outside the CDR3, is EAGVTQFPSHSVIEKGQTVTLRCDPISGHDNLYWYRRVMGKEIKFLLHFVKESKQDESGMPNNRFLAERTGGTYSTLKVQPAELEDSGVYFCASSLEDRRSYNSPLHFGNGTRLTVT.

The chain is built from TRBV7-3 and TRBJ2-2; no definite D call. The germline V gene has CDR1 SGHTA and CDR2 FQGTGA. V lost 2 bases and J 7 bases, leaving 5 bases between the germline ends. The CDR3 is 12 amino acids. CDR3 sequence reads: CASSLEVGELFF. As DNA, the CDR3 is TGTGCCAGCAGCTTAGAGGTCGGGGAGCTGTTTTTT.

The J gene is TRBJ1-1, the V gene TRBV9, with TRBD1 matching over 7 bases. Germline V gene lookup returns CDR1 SGDLS and CDR2 YYNGEE. The V and J ends lost 0 bases and 1 base, in that order; junction bases with no gene match: 6. This CDR3 has 16 amino acids. DNA of the CDR3: TGTGCCAGCAGCGTAGGATCGGGACAGTGGAACACTGAAGCTTTCTTT. Translation: CASSVGSGQWNTEAFF.

The CDR3 DNA follows: TGTGCCAGCATGTCATCCACCGGGGAGCTGTTTTTT. Translated, it gives CASMSSTGELFF. V gene TRBV6-5 combines with J gene TRBJ2-2; D uncertain. Trimming removed 7 bases from V and 4 bases from J, with 7 bases in between. This CDR3 is built from 12 residues. Germline CDR1 and CDR2: MNHEY and SVGAGI.

The J gene is TRBJ1-1, the V gene TRBV27; TRBD1 might be the D (5 bases). Germline values: CDR1 MNHEY, CDR2 SMNVEV (reference sequence). V lost 6 bases and J lost 0, with 14 bases in between. The length of the CDR3 is 15 residues. DNA of the CDR3: TGTGCCAGCAGGGGGAGGACAAGCATGAACACTGAAGCTTTCTTT. Amino acids: CASRGRTSMNTEAFF.

The V and J genes are TRBV19 and TRBJ2-1, with D possibly matching TRBD2 (5 bases). Trimming removed 4 bases at V and 2 bases at J, with 18 bases between. This CDR3 has 17 amino acids. CDR1 LNHDA and CDR2 SQIVND come from the germline V gene (reference sequence). CDR3 protein: CASSTDLEASTYNEQFF. Written as DNA, the CDR3 is TGTGCCAGTAGTACTGACCTGGAGGCCTCCACCTACAATGAGCAGTTCTTC.

This clone was seen only once. V and J are TRBV25-1 and TRBJ1-1; TRBD1 matches 8 bases. This CDR3 is 13 amino acids long. Unmatched junction bases numbered 3, after V lost 9 bases and J lost 0 bases. Germline V gene data show CDR1 as MGHDK and CDR2 as SYGVNS. The CDR3 loop is CASLDRVNTEAFF. The CDR3 region has the DNA TGTGCCAGTTTGGACAGGGTGAACACTGAAGCTTTCTTT.

This CDR3 is CAWGGLAQETQYF. The CDR3 DNA reads as TGTGCCTGGGGGGGCCTAGCCCAAGAGACCCAGTACTTC. This rearrangement joins TRBV30 to TRBJ2-5; a weak D match, TRBD1 (6 bases). Per germline, CDR1 GTSNPN and CDR2 SVGIG (reference sequence). Trimming cost V 5 bases and J 1 base, with 11 bases left between them. There are 13 residues in the CDR3.

The V and J genes are TRBV4-3 and TRBJ1-6; D possibly corresponds to TRBD1 (5 bases). V was clipped by 1 base and J by 7 bases, with 11 bases between them. CDR1 is LGHNA and CDR2 is YSLEER in the germline V gene. The CDR3 totals 15 residues. Written as DNA, the CDR3 is TGCGCCAGCAGCCAAGGATCAGGGCAGAATTCACCCCTCCACTTT. This translates into CASSQGSGQNSPLHF.

The chain uses TRBV6-5 and TRBJ2-7; D possibly corresponds to TRBD2 (5 bases). Trimming cost V 0 bases and J 6 bases, with 12 bases left between them. CDR3 size: 14 residues. Germline assignment: CDR1 MNHEY and CDR2 SVGAGI. CDR3 nucleotides: TGTGCCAGCAGTTACTCGAGCGGAATCGGCGAGCAGTACTTC. Translated: CASSYSSGIGEQYF.

The chain links TRBV18 to TRBJ1-2, with a possible D match to TRBD1 (5 bases). The CDR3 has 14 residues. CDR1 is KGHSH, CDR2 LQKENI, per germline. Trimming removed 0 bases from V and 3 bases from J, with 8 bases in between. The CDR3 sequence: CASSPPSRDYGYTF. For the CDR3, the DNA is TGTGCCAGCTCACCACCGTCCAGGGACTATGGCTACACCTTC.

The CDR3 nucleotides are TGCGCCAGCAGCCAAGACCGGGGGGCGATGGACACCATATATTTT. Amino acid sequence: CASSQDRGAMDTIYF. V is TRBV4-1 and J is TRBJ1-3; possibly TRBD1 for D (6 bases). The V gene lost 0 bases and the J gene lost 8 bases, with 14 bases spanning the gap. Germline CDR1 is MGHRA and CDR2 is YSYEKL. The CDR3 has 15 amino acids.

The count of this clone is one. This chain joins TRBV5-4 and TRBJ2-3; 7 bases map to TRBD1. With 4 bases clipped from V and 8 bases from J, the junction kept 7 bases outside the gene matches. The V gene's germline CDR1 is SGHNT and CDR2 YYREEE (reference sequence). CDR3 length equals 13 residues. The CDR3 sequence: CASSLAGDSTQYF. The CDR3 region has the DNA TGTGCCAGCAGCCTGGCCGGGGACAGTACGCAGTATTTT.

The genes are TRBV27 and TRBJ2-7, with a tentative D call TRBD1 (6 bases). The CDR3 is made up of 15 amino acids. In germline, CDR1 is MNHEY, CDR2 SMNVEV (reference sequence). Trimming pared 5 bases from V and 2 bases from J, leaving 16 bases between. For the CDR3, the DNA is TGTGCCAGCAGTCCCGGGACACCTACTCCCTACGAGCAGTACTTC. Translating it yields CASSPGTPTPYEQYF.

V usage is TRBV19 and J usage is TRBJ2-7; no reliable D call. V gave up 3 bases and J gave up 3 bases, with 15 bases separating them. The CDR3 sequence is 15 residues long. Germline-derived CDR1 and CDR2 are LNHDA and SQIVND (reference sequence). The CDR3 here is CASSMGDTPFYEQYF. In DNA form, the CDR3 reads TGTGCCAGTAGTATGGGTGACACGCCCTTCTACGAGCAGTACTTC. Full variable domain (rest looked up from reference TRBV19 and TRBJ2-7): DGGITQSPKYLFRKEGQNVTLSCEQNLNHDAMYWYRQDPGQGLRLIYYSQIVNDFQKGDIAEGYSVSREKKESFPLTVTSAQKNPTAFYLCASSMGDTPFYEQYFGPGTRLTVT.

The rearrangement links TRBV5-6 to TRBJ2-7; D is uncertain. The CDR3 covers 13 residues. V shed 5 bases and J shed 0 bases, with 9 bases lying between them. Germline CDR1 is SGHDT and CDR2 is YYEEEE. The CDR3 DNA follows: TGTGCCAGCAGTCCCGAGAGCTCCTACGAGCAGTACTTC. The encoded protein is CASSPESSYEQYF.

V and J are TRBV2 and TRBJ2-1; maybe TRBD2 (6 bases). The length of the CDR3 is 18 residues. Germline CDR1 reads SNHLY; CDR2 reads FYNNEI. Trimming removed 0 bases at V and 0 bases at J, with 15 bases between. DNA of the CDR3: TGTGCCAGCAGTGAAGCGCTTCGGGGGAGCAGCTCCTACAATGAGCAGTTCTTC. It translates to CASSEALRGSSSYNEQFF.

The rearrangement joins TRBV7-3 to TRBJ2-3; D may be TRBD2 (5 bases). Between the trimmed V and J ends, which lost 5 bases and 7 bases, there was a span of 16 bases. CDR1 is SGHTA, CDR2 FQGTGA, per germline. The CDR3 is 14 residues long. CDR3 amino acids: CASSSTQSGYTQYF. As DNA, the CDR3 is TGTGCCAGCAGCAGCACTCAGAGCGGCTATACGCAGTATTTT. Drawing the rest from reference TRBV7-3 and TRBJ2-3, the complete variable domain is GAGVSQTPSNKVTEKGKYVELRCDPISGHTALYWYRQSLGQGPEFLIYFQGTGAADDSGLPNDRFFAVRPEGSVSTLKIQRTERGDSAVYLCASSSTQSGYTQYFGPGTRLTVL.

The rearrangement uses TRBV6-1 and TRBJ1-5; D gene ambiguous. V gave up 1 base and J gave up 4 bases, with 11 bases separating them. The CDR3 loop spans 15 amino acids. Germline V gene data show CDR1 as MNHNS and CDR2 as SASEGT. Here the CDR3 reads CASSEVVGGNQPQHF. The CDR3 DNA reads TGTGCCAGCAGTGAAGTAGTGGGAGGGAATCAGCCCCAGCATTTT.

The chain carries TRBV5-4 and TRBJ2-2; D is ambiguous. Germline assignment: CDR1 SGHNT and CDR2 YYREEE (reference sequence). The V and J ends lost 4 bases and 7 bases respectively, with 11 bases between them. The CDR3 is made up of 13 amino acids. Here the CDR3 reads CASSLVEFGELFF. DNA for the CDR3: TGTGCCAGCAGCCTAGTAGAGTTCGGGGAGCTGTTTTTT.

The chain uses TRBV18 and TRBJ2-5; D ambiguous. Germline CDR1 reads KGHSH; CDR2 reads LQKENI. Deletions cut 5 bases from V and 4 bases from J, with 5 bases between. This CDR3 comprises 11 residues. The CDR3 sequence is CASSSGETQYF. The CDR3 DNA is TGTGCCAGCTCATCGGGAGAGACCCAGTACTTC.

V and J are TRBV21-1 and TRBJ2-5; the table gives TRBD1 as D, unverified against the DNA. TRBV21-1 is a known pseudogene. The CDR3 spans 12 residues. CDR3 sequence reads: CARQEGQETQYF. The CDR3 coding sequence is TGTGCCAGACAGGAAGGGCAAGAGACCCAGTACTTC.

The gene calls are TRBV5-1 and TRBJ1-5; maybe TRBD1 (6 bases). The CDR3 is made up of 15 amino acids. Per germline, CDR1 SGHRS and CDR2 YFSETQ. Trimming shortened V by 4 bases and J by 7 bases, and 18 bases separated the two germline ends. CDR3 coding DNA: TGCGCCAGCAGCCTGGATGGGGGCCCGCGGCAGCCCCAGCATTTT. As protein: CASSLDGGPRQPQHF.

This clone was seen a single time. The rearrangement joins TRBV4-3 to TRBJ2-1, with TRBD2 matching 9 bases. This CDR3 has 15 amino acids. V gave up 3 bases and J gave up 4 bases; unmatched junction bases: 4. Germline-derived CDR1 and CDR2 are LGHNA and YSLEER. Here the CDR3 reads CASSHIAGDYNEQFF. The CDR3 region has the DNA TGCGCCAGCAGCCACATAGCGGGGGATTACAATGAGCAGTTCTTC.

The chain links TRBV7-9 to TRBJ1-6, with no clear D. Trimming left V 5 bases short and J 9 bases short, with 17 bases between. This CDR3 has 15 amino acids. CDR1 is SEHNR and CDR2 is FQNEAQ in the germline V gene (reference sequence). The CDR3 here is CASSPDGLTVSPLHF. The CDR3 bases are TGTGCCAGCAGCCCCGACGGTCTAACAGTTTCACCCCTCCACTTT.

The table lists this clone with a count of one. The chain recombines TRBV7-2 with TRBJ2-6; the D gene is possibly TRBD2 (6 bases). CDR1 SGHTA and CDR2 FQGNSA come from the germline V gene. This CDR3 has 16 amino acids. Deletions cut 3 bases from V and 0 bases from J, with 9 bases between. CDR3 amino acids: CASSLAGTSGANVLTF. The CDR3 DNA reads as TGTGCCAGCAGCTTGGCGGGAACCTCTGGGGCCAACGTCCTGACTTTC.